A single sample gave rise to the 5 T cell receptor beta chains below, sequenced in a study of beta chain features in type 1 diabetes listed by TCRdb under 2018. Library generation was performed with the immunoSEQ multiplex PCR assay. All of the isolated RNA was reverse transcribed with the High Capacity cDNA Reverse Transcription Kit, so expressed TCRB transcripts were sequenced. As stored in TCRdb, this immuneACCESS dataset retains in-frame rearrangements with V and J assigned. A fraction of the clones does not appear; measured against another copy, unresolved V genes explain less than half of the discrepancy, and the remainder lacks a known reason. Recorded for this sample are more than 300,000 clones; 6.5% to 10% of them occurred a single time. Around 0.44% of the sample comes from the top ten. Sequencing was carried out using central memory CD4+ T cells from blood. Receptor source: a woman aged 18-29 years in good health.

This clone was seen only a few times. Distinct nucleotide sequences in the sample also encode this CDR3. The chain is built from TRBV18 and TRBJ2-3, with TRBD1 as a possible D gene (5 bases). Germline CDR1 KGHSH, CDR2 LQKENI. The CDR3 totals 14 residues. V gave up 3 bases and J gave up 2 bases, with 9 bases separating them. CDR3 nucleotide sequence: TGTGCCAGCTCACCTCGACAGATCACAGATACGCAGTATTTT. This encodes CASSPRQITDTQYF.

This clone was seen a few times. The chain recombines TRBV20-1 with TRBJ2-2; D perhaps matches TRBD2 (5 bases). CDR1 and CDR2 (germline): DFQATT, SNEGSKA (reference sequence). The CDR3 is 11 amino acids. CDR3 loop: CSALLGGELFF. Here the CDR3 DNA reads TGCAGCGCCTTACTAGGCGGGGAGCTGTTTTTT.

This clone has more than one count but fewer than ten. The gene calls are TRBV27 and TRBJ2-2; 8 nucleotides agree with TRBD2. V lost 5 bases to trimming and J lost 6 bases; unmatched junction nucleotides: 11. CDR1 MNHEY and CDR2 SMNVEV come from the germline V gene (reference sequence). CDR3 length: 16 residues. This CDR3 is CASSPYGAGASGELFF. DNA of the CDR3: TGTGCCAGCAGTCCCTACGGAGCGGGAGCCTCCGGGGAGCTGTTTTTT.

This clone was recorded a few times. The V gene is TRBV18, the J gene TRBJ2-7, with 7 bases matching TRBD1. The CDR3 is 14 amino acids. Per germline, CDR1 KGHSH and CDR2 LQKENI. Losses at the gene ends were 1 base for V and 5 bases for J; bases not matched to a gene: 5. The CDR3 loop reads CASSPRRQGDEQYF. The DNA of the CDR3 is TGTGCCAGCTCACCACGTAGACAGGGAGACGAGCAGTACTTC.

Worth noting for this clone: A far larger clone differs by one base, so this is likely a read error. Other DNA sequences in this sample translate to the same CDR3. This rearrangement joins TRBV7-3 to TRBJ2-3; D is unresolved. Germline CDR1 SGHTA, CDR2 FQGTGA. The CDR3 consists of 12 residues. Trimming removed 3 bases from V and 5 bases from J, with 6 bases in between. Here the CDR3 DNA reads TGTGCCAGCAGCTTTTTAAGAGATACGCAGTATTTT. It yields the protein CASSFLRDTQYF.